Described below is a single T cell receptor (beta chain) sequence and its context. Antigen: not known. Other DNA sequences of this sample code for an identical CDR3. J gave up 8 bases and V 7 bases, and 8 bases lay outside the gene matches. The CDR3 runs 14 residues. Germline V CDR1 and CDR2: LNHDA, SQIVND (reference sequence). These data originate in a study of T cell responses to AZD1222 COVID-19 vaccine. Study results and caveats: Vaccination with two AZD1222 doses was followed by a rise in Spike-specific TCR breadth and depth. The study identified only five or six AZD1222 recipients as seropositive at baseline. Spike was spanned by vaccine-associated CD4 TCRs, with dominance at 160-218 and 743-854.

Repertoires were generated with immunoSEQ multiplex PCR, while TCRdb's copy carries only in-frame clones and drops some. The top ten hold 1.5% to 2% of the sample, which has about 150,000 clones, 80% to 95% seen once. The chain uses TRBV19 and TRBJ1-2, with TRBD1 matching over 12 bases. The material was peripheral blood, obtained on day 0 of AZD1222 vaccination. This receptor was identified in an adult in good health. This chain's CDR3 is CASTPGQGARGYTF. CDR3 nucleotide sequence: TGTGCCAGTACTCCGGGACAGGGGGCTCGGGGCTACACCTTC.